A selection of T cell receptor beta chains follows, all from one sample in a study of T cells in Graves' hyperthyroidism and ophthalmopathy. TCRdb recomputed calls from the multiplex PCR reads with MiXCR, one row per CDR3 protein. The sample has about 640,000 distinct CDR3 sequences; less than 25% are singletons. Sequenced input: blood. Receptors originate from a man aged 30 to 39 with Graves' ophthalmopathy. Both conserved end residues are part of each CDR3. A D gene is named only where the DNA matches it firmly. Clone size is shown for a subset of rows, as once, few, many or a class of expanded clone.

>many|TRBV6-1|TRBD1|TRBJ1-2
CASSDGTGYGYTF
TGTGCCAGCAGTGATGGGACAGGCTATGGCTACACCTTC
>NA|TRBV25-1|NA|TRBJ2-1
CASSEYYEQFF
TGTGCCAGCAGTGAATACTACGAGCAGTTCTTC
>few|TRBV12-3/TRBV12-4|NA|TRBJ1-4
CASRDGTSTNEKLFF
TGTGCCAGCAGGGATGGGACTTCAACTAATGAAAAACTGTTTTTT
>NA|TRBV25-1|TRBD2|TRBJ2-7
CASRGGVAGGFNEQYF
TGTGCCAGCAGGGGCGGGGTAGCGGGAGGGTTTAACGAGCAGTACTTC
>many|TRBV30|TRBD1|TRBJ1-1
CAWILQGTANTEAFF
TGTGCCTGGATCCTACAAGGGACAGCAAACACTGAAGCTTTCTTT
>NA|TRBV12-3/TRBV12-4|NA|TRBJ2-3
CASSFWARETDTQYF
TGTGCCAGCAGTTTCTGGGCCAGGGAGACAGATACGCAGTATTTT
>NA|TRBV7-9|TRBD1|TRBJ2-3
CASTRTGGNTQYF
TGTGCCAGCACCCGGACAGGGGGGAATACGCAGTATTTT
>many|TRBV11-2|NA|TRBJ2-6
CASSLYGTGANVLTF
TGTGCCAGCAGCTTATACGGGACTGGGGCCAACGTCCTGACTTTC
>NA|TRBV7-9|NA|TRBJ1-3
CASSSPRESGNTIYF
TGTGCCAGCAGCTCCCCCCGTGAATCCGGAAACACCATATATTTT
>NA|TRBV11-3|NA|TRBJ2-1
CASSLDPQVDNEQFF
TGTGCCAGCAGCTTAGACCCTCAAGTGGACAATGAGCAGTTCTTC
>NA|TRBV4-2|TRBD1|TRBJ2-7
CASSQVHSDRVIYEQYF
TGTGCCAGCAGCCAAGTTCATTCAGACAGGGTGATCTACGAGCAGTACTTC
>NA|TRBV12-3/TRBV12-4|TRBD2|TRBJ2-2
CASRALAGVSGELFF
TGTGCCAGCAGAGCACTAGCGGGAGTATCCGGGGAGCTGTTTTTT
>NA|TRBV12-3/TRBV12-4|NA|TRBJ1-1
CASTISPAWGTTEAFF
TGTGCCAGCACCATAAGCCCCGCGTGGGGCACCACTGAAGCTTTCTTT
>many|TRBV11-2|TRBD2|TRBJ2-7
CASSSSSGILYEQYF
TGTGCCAGCAGCTCATCTAGCGGGATTCTGTACGAGCAGTACTTC
>many|TRBV14|NA|TRBJ2-3
CASSQVRGSTDTQYF
TGTGCCAGCAGCCAAGTCAGAGGGTCCACAGATACGCAGTATTTT